The TCR beta chain described here comes from a study of shared clonotypes between healthy human individuals. Study details: Every donor yielded three CD4 naive, three CD4 memory, two CD8 naive and one CD8 memory plate.

The V gene's germline CDR1 is SGHRS and CDR2 YFSETQ. The V gene lost 5 bases and the J gene lost 1 base, with 20 bases spanning the gap. The CDR3 extends over 17 amino acids. The split of CD4+ cells yielded CD45RA+ naive and CD45RA-negative memory subsets. Sequencing used immunoSEQ multiplex PCR; TCRdb keeps in-frame clones, though not all of them. The profile covers just over 2,000,000 clones, with over 85% appearing a single time and 0.13% taken by the ten largest. This clonotype originated in a man between 18 and 29 years old in good health. This sequence joins TRBV5-1 and TRBJ2-3, with D possibly called TRBD1 or TRBD2 (6 bases each). The sequencing input was naive CD4+ T cells sorted from blood. Subset reported: CD45RA+ positively selected. The CDR3 DNA reads TGCGCCAGCAGGTTGATCGTCCCGGGGGCCCGCACAGATACGCAGTATTTT. It yields the protein CASRLIVPGARTDTQYF.